This passage covers 8 T cell receptor beta chains from one sample sequenced in a study of blood T cell repertoires in COVID-19 (dated by TCRdb to the early 2020s). The library was prepared using the immunoSEQ multiplex PCR assay. In its TCRdb copy, this immuneACCESS table keeps in-frame sequences only and misses some clones. Where compared with another copy, unresolved V genes explain less than half of these, and the others have no known cause. The table for this sample lists 130,000 to 150,000 clones; approximately 90% of them were counted only once. The top ten constitute 1.2% of the sample. The sequenced material came from PBMCs or T cells enriched from blood (not recorded which). The receptors were gathered from a woman aged 25 to 39 with acute COVID-19.

The chain employs TRBV7-8 and TRBJ1-6, with 8 positions matching TRBD1. Per the germline V gene, CDR1 is SGHVS and CDR2 is FQNEAQ. Trimming removed 0 bases from V and 16 bases from J; junction bases left unmatched: 11. This CDR3 has 15 amino acids. In DNA form, the CDR3 reads TGTGCCAGCAGCTTAGCTTTAGGAGGGACAGGCCCTCTCCACTTT. Translation: CASSLALGGTGPLHF.

The chain is built from TRBV7-2 and TRBJ2-1, with 7 bases aligning to TRBD2. The CDR3 spans 15 residues. Germline V gene data show CDR1 as SGHTA and CDR2 as FQGNSA. V gave up 3 bases and J gave up 7 bases; unmatched junction bases: 9. DNA of the CDR3: TGTGCCAGCAGCTTTGAGGGAGGGCAAAGGAATGAGCAGTTCTTC. It translates to CASSFEGGQRNEQFF. Supplemented by reference TRBV7-2 and TRBJ2-1, the full variable domain reads GAGVSQSPSNKVTEKGKDVELRCDPISGHTALYWYRQSLGQGLEFLIYFQGNSAPDKSGLPSDRFSAERTGGSVSTLTIQRTQQEDSAVYLCASSFEGGQRNEQFFGPGTRLTVL.

The genes are TRBV28 and TRBJ2-1; 12 bases align to TRBD2. Germline-derived CDR1 and CDR2 are MDHEN and SYDVKM. There are 15 residues in the CDR3. V gave up 5 bases and J gave up 9 bases; unmatched junction bases: 8. The CDR3 coding sequence is TGTGCCAGCAGTCAATCTGTACTAGCGGGAGGTGAGCAGTTCTTC. It specifies CASSQSVLAGGEQFF. Full variable domain (rest looked up from reference TRBV28 and TRBJ2-1): DVKVTQSSRYLVKRTGEKVFLECVQDMDHENMFWYRQDPGLGLRLIYFSYDVKMKEKGDIPEGYSVSREKKERFSLILESASTNQTSMYLCASSQSVLAGGEQFFGPGTRLTVL.

With respect to this clone: Other DNA sequences from this sample encode an identical CDR3 as well. The chain uses TRBV7-2 and TRBJ2-5; D remains ambiguous. This CDR3 spans 13 amino acids. The V and J ends lost 1 base and 5 bases respectively, with 8 bases between them. CDR1 is SGHTA and CDR2 is FQGNSA in the germline V gene. The DNA of the CDR3 is TGTGCCAGCAGCTTAGGGGCCAGGGAGACCCAGTACTTC. Its translation is CASSLGARETQYF.

The chain carries TRBV3-1 (or the pseudogene TRBV3-2) and TRBJ2-7, with 15 positions matching TRBD2. V trimming: 0 bases; J trimming: 1 base; junction bases outside the gene matches: 1. Germline V CDR1 and CDR2: LGHDT, YNNKEL (reference sequence). This CDR3 has 17 residues. In DNA, the CDR3 is TGTGCCAGCAGCCAAGAGGGACTAGCGGGGGGTTCCTACGAGCAGTACTTC. Its translation is CASSQEGLAGGSYEQYF.

This chain links TRBV29-1 with TRBJ2-1, with a possible D match to TRBD1 (5 bases). Germline V gene data show CDR1 as SQVTM and CDR2 as ANQGSEA. Trimming stripped 7 bases from V and 0 bases from J, with 34 bases between. This CDR3 has 21 amino acids. This chain's CDR3 is CSAKPKGAARQNTSSYNEQFF. As DNA, the CDR3 is TGCAGCGCCAAGCCCAAAGGGGCGGCCCGGCAAAACACGAGCTCCTACAATGAGCAGTTCTTC.

The V and J genes are TRBV13 and TRBJ2-1; 8 bases are a match to TRBD2. There are 15 residues in the CDR3. Germline V gene lookup returns CDR1 PRHDT and CDR2 FYEKMQ (reference sequence). The junction had 5 bases not matched to a gene; V was cut back by 5 bases and J by 2 bases. The CDR3 DNA is TGTGCCAGCAGCGCGGGACTAGACCCCTACAATGAGCAGTTCTTC. Protein product: CASSAGLDPYNEQFF.

The genes are TRBV5-1 and TRBJ2-7; 14 nucleotides agree with TRBD2. The trim removed 2 bases at V and 5 bases at J, leaving 3 bases unmatched. This CDR3 spans 15 amino acids. CDR1 and CDR2 (germline): SGHRS, YFSETQ. CDR3 coding DNA: TGCGCCAGCAGCTTAAGGGGACTAGCGGGAGACGAGCAGTACTTC. Amino acid sequence: CASSLRGLAGDEQYF. Full variable domain (outside the CDR3, taken from reference TRBV5-1 and TRBJ2-7): KAGVTQTPRYLIKTRGQQVTLSCSPISGHRSVSWYQQTPGQGLQFLFEYFSETQRNKGNFPGRFSGRQFSNSRSEMNVSTLELGDSALYLCASSLRGLAGDEQYFGPGTRLTVT.